The 8 T cell receptor beta chains listed next were all sequenced from one sample in a study of blood T cell repertoires in COVID-19. Some clones are missing from TCRdb's copy, which holds only in-frame ones; the method was immunoSEQ multiplex PCR. The sample comprises more than 200,000 clones, around 86% of which are singletons, and approximately 6.1% rests with the top ten. Source material: peripheral blood. Every receptor here comes from a man aged 80 or over with acute or convalescent COVID-19.

This chain connects TRBV7-2 to TRBJ2-7, with 10 bases aligning to TRBD1. CDR3 length: 15 residues. With 0 bases clipped from V and 1 base from J, the junction kept 0 bases outside the gene matches. Looked up from germline, CDR1 is SGHTA and CDR2 is FQGNSA. This CDR3 reads CASSLAGQGSYEQYF. Written as DNA, the CDR3 is TGTGCCAGCAGCTTAGCGGGACAGGGGTCCTACGAGCAGTACTTC. Combining the CDR3 with reference TRBV7-2 and TRBJ2-7 gives the whole variable domain GAGVSQSPSNKVTEKGKDVELRCDPISGHTALYWYRQSLGQGLEFLIYFQGNSAPDKSGLPSDRFSAERTGGSVSTLTIQRTQQEDSAVYLCASSLAGQGSYEQYFGPGTRLTVT.

This chain connects TRBV7-9 to TRBJ2-2, with TRBD1 matching 7 bases. This CDR3 comprises 17 residues. J lost 1 base, V lost 1 base, and 6 bases had no gene match. Germline V gene data show CDR1 as SEHNR and CDR2 as FQNEAQ (reference sequence). The CDR3 sequence is CASSLGSGTENTGELFF. CDR3 coding DNA: TGTGCCAGCAGCTTAGGATCCGGGACAGAGAACACCGGGGAGCTGTTTTTT.

The gene calls are TRBV24-1 and TRBJ2-3; TRBD1 aligns across 9 bases. The germline V gene encodes CDR1 KGHDR and CDR2 SFDVKD. J gave up 3 bases and V 5 bases, and 5 bases lay outside the gene matches. There are 15 residues in the CDR3. The CDR3 coding sequence is TGTGCCACCAGTGCGGTGGACAGGGGTACAGATACGCAGTATTTT. Translation gives CATSAVDRGTDTQYF.

The chain uses TRBV6-6 and TRBJ2-7; 10 bases map to TRBD2. V lost 7 bases and J lost 4; bases outside the gene matches: 4. CDR3 length: 13 residues. CDR1 is MNHNY, CDR2 SVGAGI, per germline (reference sequence). CDR3 loop: CASKGLAEYEQYV. The CDR3 region has the DNA TGTGCCAGCAAAGGACTAGCGGAGTACGAGCAGTACGTC.

CDR3 in amino acids: CASREAGRSTDTQYF. The CDR3 DNA sequence: TGTGCCAGCAGGGAAGCGGGTAGAAGCACAGATACGCAGTATTTT. V gene TRBV28 combines with J gene TRBJ2-3; a possible D gene is TRBD2 (6 bases). CDR3 length: 15 amino acids. Germline CDR1 is MDHEN and CDR2 is SYDVKM. Trimming took off 6 bases at V and 0 bases at J, with 13 bases between the two ends.

This clone has just one count. The chain carries TRBV19 and TRBJ1-1; D unresolved. V dropped 1 base and J dropped 0 bases, with 9 bases sitting between them. Germline V CDR1 and CDR2: LNHDA, SQIVND (reference sequence). The CDR3 loop spans 15 amino acids. The CDR3 spells CASSIVNSVNTEAFF. In DNA, the CDR3 is TGTGCCAGTAGTATAGTAAACAGTGTGAACACTGAAGCTTTCTTT.

Only one count was recorded for this clone. V and J are TRBV6-6 and TRBJ2-7; D gene ambiguous. The CDR3 length is 11 residues. V lost 6 bases, J lost 4 bases, and 7 bases lay in between. Germline values: CDR1 MNHNY, CDR2 SVGAGI (reference sequence). The CDR3 region has the DNA TGTGCCAGCAGGACAACTTACGAGCAGTACTTC. Its translation is CASRTTYEQYF.

V and J are TRBV27 and TRBJ1-1; D perhaps matches TRBD1 (5 bases). Germline CDR1 reads MNHEY; CDR2 reads SMNVEV (reference sequence). V was clipped by 3 bases and J by 5 bases, with 10 bases between them. This CDR3 is 13 amino acids long. The CDR3 protein is CASSFTGGTEAFF. The CDR3 DNA reads as TGTGCCAGCAGTTTCACCGGGGGAACTGAAGCTTTCTTT.